This T cell receptor (beta chain) was found in a study of beta chain features in type 1 diabetes. Overall study results and limits: Junctions at VDJ sites from type 1 diabetes patients had fewer insertions and more deletions. All four CD4+ subsets from Type 1 diabetes patients carried moderately but significantly shorter TCRB CDR3s.

Every bit of the isolated RNA underwent reverse transcription, so sequencing read expressed TCRB transcripts. The read count averaged approximately 3.3 million across naive, central memory and regulatory T cell samples. Sequencing was performed with immunoSEQ multiplex PCR; in TCRdb, only in-frame clones are kept and a portion is missing. The table includes more than 300,000 clones, roughly 9.8% detected once. To note about this clone: Its target is unknown.

Sequencing was performed on central memory CD4+ T cells from blood. This receptor was obtained from a man in his thirties or forties with type 1 diabetes.

In DNA, the CDR3 is TGTGCCAGCAAACCGGCGGGACGGGCCCGGGATGAGCAGTTCTTC. Protein product: CASKPAGRARDEQFF. The chain couples TRBV28 to TRBJ2-1, with D possibly TRBD2 on 6 matching bases. Trimming shortened V by 7 bases and J by 8 bases, and 21 bases separated the two germline ends. The germline CDR1 and CDR2 sequences are MDHEN and SYDVKM. The length of the CDR3 is 15 residues. The full variable domain, in which reference TRBV28 and TRBJ2-1 provide the parts outside the CDR3, is DVKVTQSSRYLVKRTGEKVFLECVQDMDHENMFWYRQDPGLGLRLIYFSYDVKMKEKGDIPEGYSVSREKKERFSLILESASTNQTSMYLCASKPAGRARDEQFFGPGTRLTVL.